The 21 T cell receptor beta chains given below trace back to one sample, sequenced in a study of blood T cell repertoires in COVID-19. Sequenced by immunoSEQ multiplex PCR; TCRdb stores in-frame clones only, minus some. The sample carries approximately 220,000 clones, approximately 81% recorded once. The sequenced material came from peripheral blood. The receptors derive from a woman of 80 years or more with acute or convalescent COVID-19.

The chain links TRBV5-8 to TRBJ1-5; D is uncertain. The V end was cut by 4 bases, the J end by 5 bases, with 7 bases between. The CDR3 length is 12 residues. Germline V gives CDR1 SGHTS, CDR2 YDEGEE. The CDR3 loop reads CASSLRDQPQHF. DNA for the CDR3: TGTGCCAGCAGCCTGAGAGATCAGCCCCAGCATTTT.

CDR3 loop: CASSRFRGLADNTGELFF. DNA of the CDR3: TGCGCCAGCAGCCGGTTCCGGGGACTAGCGGACAACACCGGGGAGCTGTTTTTT. V and J are TRBV5-1 and TRBJ2-2, with 11 bases fitting TRBD2. Germline CDR1 SGHRS, CDR2 YFSETQ. Germline trimming cut 4 bases from V and 2 bases from J; bases unmatched to any gene: 10. The CDR3 totals 18 residues. The variable domain in full, with the rest retrieved from reference TRBV5-1 and TRBJ2-2, is KAGVTQTPRYLIKTRGQQVTLSCSPISGHRSVSWYQQTPGQGLQFLFEYFSETQRNKGNFPGRFSGRQFSNSRSEMNVSTLELGDSALYLCASSRFRGLADNTGELFFGEGSRLTVL.

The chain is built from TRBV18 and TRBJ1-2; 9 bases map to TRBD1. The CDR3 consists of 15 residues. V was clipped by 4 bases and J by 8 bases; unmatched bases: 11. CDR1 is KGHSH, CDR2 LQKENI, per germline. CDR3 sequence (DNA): TGTGCCAGCTCACTAGAAGGACAGGGGTTTGACGGCTACACCTTC. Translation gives CASSLEGQGFDGYTF.

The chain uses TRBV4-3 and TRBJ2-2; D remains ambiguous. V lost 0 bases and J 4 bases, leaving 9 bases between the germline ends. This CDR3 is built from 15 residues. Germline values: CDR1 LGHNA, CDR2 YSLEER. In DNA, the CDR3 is TGCGCCAGCAGCCAAGAGGCTGTCAGCACCGGGGAGCTGTTTTTT. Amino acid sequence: CASSQEAVSTGELFF.

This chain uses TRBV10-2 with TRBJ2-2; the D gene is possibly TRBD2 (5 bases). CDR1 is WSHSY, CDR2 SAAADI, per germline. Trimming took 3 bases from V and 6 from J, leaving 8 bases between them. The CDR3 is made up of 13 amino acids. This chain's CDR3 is CASSDASPGELFF. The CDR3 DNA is TGCGCCAGCAGTGACGCTAGCCCCGGGGAGCTGTTTTTT.

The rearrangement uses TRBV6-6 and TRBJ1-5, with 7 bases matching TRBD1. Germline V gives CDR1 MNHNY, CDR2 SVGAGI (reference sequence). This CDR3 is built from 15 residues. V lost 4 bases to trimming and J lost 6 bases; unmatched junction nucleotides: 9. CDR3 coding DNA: TGTGCCAGCAGTTTCACCGACAGGGTTGGTCAGCCCCAGCATTTT. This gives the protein CASSFTDRVGQPQHF.

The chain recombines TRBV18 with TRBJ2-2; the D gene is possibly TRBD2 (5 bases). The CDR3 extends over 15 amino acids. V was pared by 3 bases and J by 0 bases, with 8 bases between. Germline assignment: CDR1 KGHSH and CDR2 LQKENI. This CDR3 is CASSPDGANTGELFF. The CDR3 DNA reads TGTGCCAGCTCACCGGACGGGGCGAACACCGGGGAGCTGTTTTTT.

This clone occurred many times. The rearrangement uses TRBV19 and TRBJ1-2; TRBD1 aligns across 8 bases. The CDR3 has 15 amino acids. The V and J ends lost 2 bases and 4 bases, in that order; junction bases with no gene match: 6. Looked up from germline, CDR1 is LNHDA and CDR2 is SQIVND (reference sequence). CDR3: CASSISGDRSYGYTF. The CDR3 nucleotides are TGTGCCAGTAGTATATCGGGGGACAGGTCCTATGGCTACACCTTC.

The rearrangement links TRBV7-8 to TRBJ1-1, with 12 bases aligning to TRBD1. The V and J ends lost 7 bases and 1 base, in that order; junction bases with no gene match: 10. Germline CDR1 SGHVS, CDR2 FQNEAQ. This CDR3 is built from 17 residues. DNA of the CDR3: TGTGCCAGCATTGGTAACCCGGGACAGGGGGCGAACACTGAAGCTTTCTTT. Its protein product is CASIGNPGQGANTEAFF.

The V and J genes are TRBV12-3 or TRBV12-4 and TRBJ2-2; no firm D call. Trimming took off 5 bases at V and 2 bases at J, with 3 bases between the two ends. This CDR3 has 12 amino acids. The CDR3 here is CASSTNTGELFF. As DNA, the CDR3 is TGTGCCAGCAGTACAAACACCGGGGAGCTGTTTTTT.

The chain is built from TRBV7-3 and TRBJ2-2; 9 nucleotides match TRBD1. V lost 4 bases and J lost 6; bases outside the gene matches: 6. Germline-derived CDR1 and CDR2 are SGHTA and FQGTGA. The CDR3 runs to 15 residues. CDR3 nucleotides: TGTGCCAGCAGCTCGGGGACAGGGAGGGCCGGGGAGCTGTTTTTT. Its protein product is CASSSGTGRAGELFF.

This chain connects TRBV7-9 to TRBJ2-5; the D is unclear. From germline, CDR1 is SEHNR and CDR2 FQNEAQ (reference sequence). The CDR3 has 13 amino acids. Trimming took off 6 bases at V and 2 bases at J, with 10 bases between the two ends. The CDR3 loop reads CASSFTTQETQYF. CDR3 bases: TGTGCCAGCAGTTTTACGACTCAAGAGACCCAGTACTTC.

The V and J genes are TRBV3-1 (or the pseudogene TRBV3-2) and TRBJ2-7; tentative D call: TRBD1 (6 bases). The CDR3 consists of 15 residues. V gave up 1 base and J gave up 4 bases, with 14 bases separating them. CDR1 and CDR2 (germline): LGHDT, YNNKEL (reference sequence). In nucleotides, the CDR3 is TGTGCCAGCAGCCAAGGGGACACCCTCGGATACGAGCAGTACTTC. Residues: CASSQGDTLGYEQYF.

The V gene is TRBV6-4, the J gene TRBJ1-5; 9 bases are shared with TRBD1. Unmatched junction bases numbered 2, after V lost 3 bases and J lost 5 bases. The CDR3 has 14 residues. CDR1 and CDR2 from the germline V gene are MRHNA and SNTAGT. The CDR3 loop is CASSETGGHQPQHF. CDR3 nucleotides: TGTGCCAGCAGTGAGACAGGGGGGCATCAGCCCCAGCATTTT.

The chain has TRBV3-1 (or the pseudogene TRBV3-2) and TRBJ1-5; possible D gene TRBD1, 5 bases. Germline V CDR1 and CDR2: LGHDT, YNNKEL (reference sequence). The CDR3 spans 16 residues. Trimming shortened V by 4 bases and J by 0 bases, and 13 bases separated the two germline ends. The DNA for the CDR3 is TGTGCCAGCAGCCTTGGAGGGACGGGTAGCAATCAGCCCCAGCATTTT. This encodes CASSLGGTGSNQPQHF.

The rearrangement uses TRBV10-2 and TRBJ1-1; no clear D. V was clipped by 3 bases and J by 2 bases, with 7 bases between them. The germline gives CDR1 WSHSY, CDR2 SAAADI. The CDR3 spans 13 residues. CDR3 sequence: CASSEQFNTEAFF. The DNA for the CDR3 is TGCGCCAGCAGTGAACAGTTCAACACTGAAGCTTTCTTT.

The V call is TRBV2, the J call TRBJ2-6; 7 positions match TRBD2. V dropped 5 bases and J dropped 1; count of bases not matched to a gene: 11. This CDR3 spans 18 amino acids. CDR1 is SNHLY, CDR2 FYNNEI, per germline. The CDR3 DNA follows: TGTGCCAGCAGTCTCGCGGGGGTAGTCGCATCTGGGGCCAACGTCCTGACTTTC. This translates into CASSLAGVVASGANVLTF.

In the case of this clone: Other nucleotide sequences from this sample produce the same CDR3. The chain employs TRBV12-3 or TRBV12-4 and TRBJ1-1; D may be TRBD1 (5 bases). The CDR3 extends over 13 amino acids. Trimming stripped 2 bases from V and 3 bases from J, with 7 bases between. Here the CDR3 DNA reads TGTGCCAGCAGTTTAACGGGGGACACTGAAGCTTTCTTT. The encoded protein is CASSLTGDTEAFF.

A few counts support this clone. The CDR3 protein is CASSPEGGGSHITEAFF. The CDR3 DNA sequence: TGTGCCAGCTCACCAGAGGGAGGGGGGAGTCATATCACTGAAGCTTTCTTT. The rearrangement links TRBV18 to TRBJ1-1; weak D call: TRBD1 (6 bases). This CDR3 region has 17 residues. CDR1 and CDR2 from the germline V gene are KGHSH and LQKENI. Trimming took 2 bases from V and 4 from J, leaving 20 bases between them.

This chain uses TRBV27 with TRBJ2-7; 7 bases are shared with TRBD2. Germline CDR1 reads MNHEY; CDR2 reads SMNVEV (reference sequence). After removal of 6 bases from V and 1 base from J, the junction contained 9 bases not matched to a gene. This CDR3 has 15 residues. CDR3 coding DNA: TGTGCCAGCAGGAAGTCAGGGCGGGAGTCCTACGAGCAGTACTTC. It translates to CASRKSGRESYEQYF.

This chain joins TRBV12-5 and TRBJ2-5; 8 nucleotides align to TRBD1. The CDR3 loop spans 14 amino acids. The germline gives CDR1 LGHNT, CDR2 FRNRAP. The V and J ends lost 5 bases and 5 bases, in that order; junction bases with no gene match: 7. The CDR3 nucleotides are TGTGCTAGTGGTCCGGGACAGGTAGGGGAGACCCAGTACTTC. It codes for CASGPGQVGETQYF.